The source of this T cell receptor beta chain is a study of Ad26.COV2.S vaccination and SARS-CoV-2 variants. This sample's treatment: roughly 19 received Ad26.COV2.S at low or high dose, single or two shots; several received placebo; per-sample allocation not given. Repertoires come from day 63 after the first vaccine or placebo injection. Only in-frame clones appear in the TCRdb table, and some are missing; sequencing was by immunoSEQ multiplex PCR. The sample includes some 400,000 clones, about nine tenths seen only once; the top ten take under 2%. J was trimmed by 5 bases and V by 6 bases; bases with no gene match: 7. CDR3 size: 14 residues. Looked up from germline, CDR1 is KGHSH and CDR2 is LQKENI.

The specimen comprised peripheral blood, sampled in a trial of Ad26.COV2.S vaccine versus placebo. V and J are TRBV18 and TRBJ2-7, with 10 bases identical to TRBD2. The sequence was obtained from a person between 18 and 65 years old who received the Ad26.COV2.S COVID-19 vaccine or a placebo. DNA for the CDR3: TGTGCCAGCTCCCCTAGCGGGAGTATCGACGAGCAGTACTTC. Translation gives CASSPSGSIDEQYF.